This T cell receptor (beta chain) stems from a study of T cell responses to AZD1222 COVID-19 vaccine. On this clone itself: The target antigen is unknown.

Notes on the study in general: There were mostly white British donors and more females than males, and clonal diversity was possibly underestimated. The study reported that nearly half of spike-specific TCRs target unmutated variant regions. Among AZD1222 vaccinees, only 6 or 7 were seropositive at baseline. Spike as a whole was targeted by vaccine-associated CD4 TCRs, dominant at 160-218 and 743-854.

Trimming cost V 7 bases and J 2 bases, with 12 bases left between them. CDR1 and CDR2 from the germline V gene are MNHEY and SMNVEV (reference sequence). The CDR3 spans 14 residues. Using immunoSEQ multiplex PCR, the repertoire was profiled, and TCRdb retains in-frame clones only, with some absent. The sample has some 100,000 clones, 90% to 95% seen once. This sequence originates from an adult in good health. Source: peripheral blood, taken on day 0 of AZD1222 vaccination. V gene TRBV27 combines with J gene TRBJ1-5; D unclear. This CDR3 reads CASTPGDGNQPQHF. For the CDR3, the DNA is TGTGCCAGCACCCCCGGCGACGGCAATCAGCCCCAGCATTTT.